The clone carrying this TCR beta chain has only one observation. These data belong to a study of blood T cell repertoires in COVID-19. Study at large: From the United States, Italy and Spain came samples of acute and convalescent COVID-19. Nucleic acid was either cDNA or gDNA, and it came from T cells, B-cell-depleted T cells, or PBMCs.

In the study's own analysis: Estimates of nucleated cell counts were drawn from the amplification of reference gene primers. TCRdb's copy holds only in-frame clones and misses some; the assay was immunoSEQ multiplex PCR. That table gives V, J and clone size, and the DNA gave D and trimming. The table lists some 250,000 clones, about 86% of them singletons. This CDR3 has 15 amino acids. Deletions cut 0 bases from V and 0 bases from J, with 9 bases between. Germline CDR1 reads LGHDT; CDR2 reads YNNKEL (reference sequence). The chain has TRBV3-1 (or the pseudogene TRBV3-2) and TRBJ2-7; weak D call: TRBD1 (6 bases). This receptor was obtained from a woman in her 30s who had recovered from COVID-19. Sample: peripheral blood. CDR3 loop: CASSQDVGGSYEQYF. CDR3 nucleotide sequence: TGTGCCAGCAGCCAAGATGTAGGGGGCTCCTACGAGCAGTACTTC.